This T cell receptor (beta chain) was found in a study of T cell responses to AZD1222 COVID-19 vaccine. Study conclusions and caveats: White British people made up most donors, females outnumbered males, and clonal diversity was possibly underestimated. Just five or six AZD1222 recipients tested seropositive at baseline.

A remark on this clone: Its cognate antigen is unknown.

Assay used: immunoSEQ multiplex PCR; TCRdb lists only in-frame clones, some missing. The sample shows 240,000 or so clones, 80% to 95% of them seen only once. CDR3 size: 17 residues. V shed 7 bases and J shed 4 bases, with 23 bases lying between them. Germline CDR1 MRHNA, CDR2 SNTAGT. The sequenced sample was peripheral blood, obtained on day 0 of AZD1222 vaccination. The gene calls are TRBV6-4 and TRBJ1-5; D is uncertain. The origin of this receptor is an adult in good health. CDR3 in amino acids: CASTNFRRGPGNQPQHF. The CDR3 nucleotides read TGTGCCAGCACAAACTTTCGACGAGGCCCGGGGAATCAGCCCCAGCATTTT.